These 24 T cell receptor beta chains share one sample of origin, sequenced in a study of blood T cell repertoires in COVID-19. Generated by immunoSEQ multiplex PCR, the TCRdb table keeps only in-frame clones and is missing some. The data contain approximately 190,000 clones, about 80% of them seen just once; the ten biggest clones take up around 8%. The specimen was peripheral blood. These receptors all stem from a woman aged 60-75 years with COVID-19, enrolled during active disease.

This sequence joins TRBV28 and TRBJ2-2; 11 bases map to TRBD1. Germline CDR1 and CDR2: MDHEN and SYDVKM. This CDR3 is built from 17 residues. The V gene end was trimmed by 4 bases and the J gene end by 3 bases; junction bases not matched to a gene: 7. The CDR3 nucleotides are TGTGCCAGCAGTTCCAACCCGGGACAGGGGGACACCGGGGAGCTGTTTTTT. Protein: CASSSNPGQGDTGELFF.

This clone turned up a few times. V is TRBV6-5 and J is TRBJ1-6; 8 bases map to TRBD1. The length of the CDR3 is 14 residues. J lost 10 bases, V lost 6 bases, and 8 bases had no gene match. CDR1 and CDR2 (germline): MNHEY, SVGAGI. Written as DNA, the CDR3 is TGTGCCAGCAGGAGACAGGGGTCAGGCTCACCCCTCCACTTT. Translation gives CASRRQGSGSPLHF.

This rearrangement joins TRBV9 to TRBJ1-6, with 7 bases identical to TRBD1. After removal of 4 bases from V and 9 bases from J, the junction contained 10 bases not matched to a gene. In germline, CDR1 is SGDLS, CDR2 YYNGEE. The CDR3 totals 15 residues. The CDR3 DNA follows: TGTGCCAGCAGCAGGGGGCAGGAGCGTACTTCACCCCTCCACTTT. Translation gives CASSRGQERTSPLHF.

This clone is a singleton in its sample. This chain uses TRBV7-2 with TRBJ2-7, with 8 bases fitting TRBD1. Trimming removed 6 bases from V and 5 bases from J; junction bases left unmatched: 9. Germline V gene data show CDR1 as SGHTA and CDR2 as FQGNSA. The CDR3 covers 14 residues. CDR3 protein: CASSLDRASHEQYF. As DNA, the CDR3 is TGTGCCAGCAGTTTGGACAGGGCGAGCCACGAGCAGTACTTC. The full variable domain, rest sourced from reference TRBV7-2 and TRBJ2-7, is GAGVSQSPSNKVTEKGKDVELRCDPISGHTALYWYRQSLGQGLEFLIYFQGNSAPDKSGLPSDRFSAERTGGSVSTLTIQRTQQEDSAVYLCASSLDRASHEQYFGPGTRLTVT.

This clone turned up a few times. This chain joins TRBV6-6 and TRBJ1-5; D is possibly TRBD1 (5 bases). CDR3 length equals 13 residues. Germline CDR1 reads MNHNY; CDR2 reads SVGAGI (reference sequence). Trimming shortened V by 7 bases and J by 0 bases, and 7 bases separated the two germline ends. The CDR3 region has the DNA TGTGCCAGCAACAGGAATAGCAATCAGCCCCAGCATTTT. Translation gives CASNRNSNQPQHF.

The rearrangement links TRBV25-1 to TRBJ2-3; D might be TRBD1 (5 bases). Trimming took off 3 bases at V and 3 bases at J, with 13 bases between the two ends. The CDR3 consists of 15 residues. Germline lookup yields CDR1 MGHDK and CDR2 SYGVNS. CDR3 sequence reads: CASSDNRMGTDTQYF. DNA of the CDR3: TGTGCCAGCAGTGACAACAGGATGGGTACAGATACGCAGTATTTT.

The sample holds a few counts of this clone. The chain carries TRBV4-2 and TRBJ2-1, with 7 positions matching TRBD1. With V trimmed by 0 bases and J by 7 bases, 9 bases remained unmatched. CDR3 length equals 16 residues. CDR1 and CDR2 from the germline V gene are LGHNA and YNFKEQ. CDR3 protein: CASSQDAQGSWNEQFF. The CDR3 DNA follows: TGTGCCAGCAGCCAAGATGCACAGGGGTCTTGGAATGAGCAGTTCTTC.

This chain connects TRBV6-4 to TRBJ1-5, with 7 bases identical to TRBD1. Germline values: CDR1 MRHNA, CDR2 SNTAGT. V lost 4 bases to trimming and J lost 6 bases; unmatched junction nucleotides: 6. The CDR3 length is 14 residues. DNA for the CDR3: TGTGCCAGCAGTGTAGAGGGGGCTGGTCAGCCCCAGCATTTT. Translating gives CASSVEGAGQPQHF.

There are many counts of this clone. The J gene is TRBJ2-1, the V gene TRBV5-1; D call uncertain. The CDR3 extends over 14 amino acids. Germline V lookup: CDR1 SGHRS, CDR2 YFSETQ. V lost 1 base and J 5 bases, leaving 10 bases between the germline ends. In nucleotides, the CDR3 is TGCGCCAGCAGCTTGACGGCAGGCAACAATGAGCAGTTCTTC. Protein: CASSLTAGNNEQFF. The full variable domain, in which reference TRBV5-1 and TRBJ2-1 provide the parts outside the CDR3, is KAGVTQTPRYLIKTRGQQVTLSCSPISGHRSVSWYQQTPGQGLQFLFEYFSETQRNKGNFPGRFSGRQFSNSRSEMNVSTLELGDSALYLCASSLTAGNNEQFFGPGTRLTVL.

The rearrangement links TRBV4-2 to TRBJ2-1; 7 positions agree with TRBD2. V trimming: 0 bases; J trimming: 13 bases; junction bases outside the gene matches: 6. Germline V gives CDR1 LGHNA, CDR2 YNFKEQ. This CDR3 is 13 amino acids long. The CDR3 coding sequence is TGTGCCAGCAGCCAAGAAAAGGAGACTAGCCAGTTCTTC. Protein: CASSQEKETSQFF.

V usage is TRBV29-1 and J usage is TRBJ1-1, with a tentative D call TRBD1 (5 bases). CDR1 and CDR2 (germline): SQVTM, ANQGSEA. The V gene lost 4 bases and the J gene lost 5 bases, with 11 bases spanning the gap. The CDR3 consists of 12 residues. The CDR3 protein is CSVGGGRTEAFF. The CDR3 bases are TGCAGCGTTGGCGGGGGGAGAACTGAAGCTTTCTTT.

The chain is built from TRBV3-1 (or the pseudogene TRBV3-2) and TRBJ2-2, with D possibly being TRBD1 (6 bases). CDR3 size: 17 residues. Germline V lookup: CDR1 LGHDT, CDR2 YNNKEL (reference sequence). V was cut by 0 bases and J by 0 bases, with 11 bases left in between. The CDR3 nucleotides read TGTGCCAGCAGCCAAGAAGGGACAACAACGAACACCGGGGAGCTGTTTTTT. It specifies CASSQEGTTTNTGELFF.

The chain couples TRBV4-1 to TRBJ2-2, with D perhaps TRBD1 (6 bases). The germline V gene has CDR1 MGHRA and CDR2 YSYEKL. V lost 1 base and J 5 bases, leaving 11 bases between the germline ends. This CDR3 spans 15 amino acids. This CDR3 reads CASSQAGAVTGELFF. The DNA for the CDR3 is TGCGCCAGCAGCCAAGCAGGGGCGGTGACCGGGGAGCTGTTTTTT.

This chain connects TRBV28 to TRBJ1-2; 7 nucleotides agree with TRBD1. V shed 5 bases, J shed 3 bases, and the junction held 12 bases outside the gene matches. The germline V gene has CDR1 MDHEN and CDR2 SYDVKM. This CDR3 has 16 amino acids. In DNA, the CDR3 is TGTGCCAGCAGTCCGACTCAAGGGGGCCAGTACTATGGCTACACCTTC. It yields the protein CASSPTQGGQYYGYTF.

Here the CDR3 DNA reads TGTGCCAGCAGTCTAGACAGGCGAGCTAACTATGGCTACACCTTC. This codes for CASSLDRRANYGYTF. V is TRBV6-2 or TRBV6-3 and J is TRBJ1-2; D is possibly TRBD1 (6 bases). CDR3 size: 15 residues. In germline, CDR1 is MNHEY, CDR2 SVGEGT. The V and J ends lost 5 bases and 0 bases respectively, with 13 bases between them.

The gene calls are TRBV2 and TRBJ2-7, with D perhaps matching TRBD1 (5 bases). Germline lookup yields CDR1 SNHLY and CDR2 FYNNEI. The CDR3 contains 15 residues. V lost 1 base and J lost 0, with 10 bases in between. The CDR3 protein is CASSEDRFRSYEQYV. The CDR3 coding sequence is TGTGCCAGCAGTGAAGACAGGTTCCGCTCCTACGAGCAGTACGTC.

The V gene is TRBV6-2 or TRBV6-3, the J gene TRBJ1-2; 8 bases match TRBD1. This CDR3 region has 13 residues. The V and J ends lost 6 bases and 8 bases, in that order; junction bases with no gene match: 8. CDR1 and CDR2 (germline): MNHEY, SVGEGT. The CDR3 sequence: CASSFQGARGYTF. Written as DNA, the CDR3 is TGTGCCAGCAGCTTTCAGGGGGCGCGGGGCTACACCTTC.

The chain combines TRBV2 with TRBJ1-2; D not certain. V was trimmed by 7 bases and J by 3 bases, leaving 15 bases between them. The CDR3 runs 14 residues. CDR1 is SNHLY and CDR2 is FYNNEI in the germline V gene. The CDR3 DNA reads TGTGCCAGCACCAGACGGGGAGACGACTATGGCTACACCTTC. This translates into CASTRRGDDYGYTF.

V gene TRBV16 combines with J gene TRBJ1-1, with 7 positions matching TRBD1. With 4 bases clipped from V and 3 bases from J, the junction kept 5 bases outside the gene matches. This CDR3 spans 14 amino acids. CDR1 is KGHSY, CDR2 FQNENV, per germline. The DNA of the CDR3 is TGTGCCAGCAGCCTAAATCAGGGGGACACTGAAGCTTTCTTT. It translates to CASSLNQGDTEAFF.

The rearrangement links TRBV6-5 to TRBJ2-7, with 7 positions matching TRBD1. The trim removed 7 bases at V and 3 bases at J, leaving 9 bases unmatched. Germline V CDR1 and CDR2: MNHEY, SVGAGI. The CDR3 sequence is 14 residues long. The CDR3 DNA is TGTGCCAGCAATAAGGAGACAGGGTTCTACGAGCAGTACTTC. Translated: CASNKETGFYEQYF.

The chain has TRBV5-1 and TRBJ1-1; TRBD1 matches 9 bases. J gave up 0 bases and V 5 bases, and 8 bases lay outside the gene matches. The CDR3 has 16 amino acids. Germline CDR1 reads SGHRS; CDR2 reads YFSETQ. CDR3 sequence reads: CASRVGDRGMNTEAFF. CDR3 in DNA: TGCGCCAGCAGGGTAGGAGACAGGGGGATGAACACTGAAGCTTTCTTT.

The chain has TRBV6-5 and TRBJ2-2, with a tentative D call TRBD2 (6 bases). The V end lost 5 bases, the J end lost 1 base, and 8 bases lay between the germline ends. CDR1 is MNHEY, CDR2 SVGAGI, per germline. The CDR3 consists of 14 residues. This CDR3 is CASSIGRNTGELFF. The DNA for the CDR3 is TGTGCCAGCAGTATCGGGAGGAACACCGGGGAGCTGTTTTTT.

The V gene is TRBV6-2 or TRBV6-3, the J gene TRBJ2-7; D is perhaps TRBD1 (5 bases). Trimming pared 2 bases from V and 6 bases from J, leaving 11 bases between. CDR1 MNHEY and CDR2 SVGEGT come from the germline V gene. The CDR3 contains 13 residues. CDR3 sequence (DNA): TGTGCCAGCAGTTACGGCCCCAGGGCCGAGCAGTACGTC. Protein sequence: CASSYGPRAEQYV.

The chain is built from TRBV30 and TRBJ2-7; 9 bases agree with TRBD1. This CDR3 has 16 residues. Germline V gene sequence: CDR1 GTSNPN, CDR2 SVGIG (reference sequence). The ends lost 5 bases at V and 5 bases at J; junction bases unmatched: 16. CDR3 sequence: CAWALAPGQGVNEQYF. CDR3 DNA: TGTGCCTGGGCCCTAGCCCCGGGACAGGGCGTCAACGAGCAGTACTTC.